These T cell receptor beta chains were read from a single sample in a study of blood T cell repertoires in COVID-19. The protocol was immunoSEQ multiplex PCR, while the TCRdb copy is restricted to in-frame clones and leaves out a portion. This sample has 200,000 to 250,000 clones; around 92% occur once, and the top ten carry around 1.2%. Input material: peripheral blood. Every receptor here comes from a man under 40 with acute or convalescent COVID-19. CDR3s include the opening cysteine and the closing phenylalanine or tryptophan. The D gene is left open where the match is weak. Expanded clones are given a class, and other clones once, few, many or no size at all.

d_gene,abundance,j_gene,v_gene,CDR3nt,CDR3aa
TRBD1,.,TRBJ2-7,TRBV27,TGTGCCAGCCGAGCGATACACAGGGGGCTGTTGTCCGAGAGCTCCTACGAGCAGTACTTC,CASRAIHRGLLSESSYEQYF
.,.,TRBJ2-5,TRBV5-1,TGCGCCAGCAGGGCAGGGGTTCTAGAGACCCAGTACTTC,CASRAGVLETQYF
.,.,TRBJ2-1,TRBV2,TGTGCCAGCAGTCGGACAAGGCTGAGCTCCTACAATGAGCAGTTCTTC,CASSRTRLSSYNEQFF
.,.,TRBJ1-6,TRBV30,TGTGCCTGGAGTGTACAGAACAATTCACCCCTCCACTTT,CAWSVQNNSPLHF
.,.,TRBJ2-7,TRBV11-2,TGTGCCAGCAGCTTATCACAGGGCATCCACGAGCAGTACTTC,CASSLSQGIHEQYF
.,.,TRBJ2-6,TRBV27,TGTGCCAGCAGTTTAGGTCGGGGGGCCTCTGGGGCCAACGTCCTGACTTTC,CASSLGRGASGANVLTF
.,.,TRBJ1-3,TRBV2,TGTGCCAGCAGTGAAAGAGGAGGGACGGGCACTAGCTCTGGAAACACCATATATTTT,CASSERGGTGTSSGNTIYF
.,.,TRBJ2-7,TRBV6-5,TGTGCCAGCAGCGCGGGGCGGGGTGCCTACGAGCAGTACTTC,CASSAGRGAYEQYF
.,.,TRBJ2-3,TRBV28,TGTGCCAGCAGTTCTCGTAGCGGTGGTTCTTTGTATACGCAGTATTTT,CASSSRSGGSLYTQYF
.,.,TRBJ2-5,TRBV30,TGTGCCTGGAGTGTCGAGGTTGTTCAAGAGACCCAGTACTTC,CAWSVEVVQETQYF
.,.,TRBJ2-7,TRBV10-3,TGTGCCATCAGTGTGTCCGGTTTCGAGCAGTACTTC,CAISVSGFEQYF
.,.,TRBJ1-4,TRBV18,TGTGCCAGCTCACCCCGACAGCCTTGGACTAATGAAAAACTGTTTTTT,CASSPRQPWTNEKLFF
TRBD1,.,TRBJ2-3,TRBV3-1/TRBV3-2,TGTGCCAGCAGCCAGAGGATGACAGGGGAGATGGCAGATACGCAGTATTTT,CASSQRMTGEMADTQYF
TRBD1,.,TRBJ1-5,TRBV19,TGTGCCAGTAGCGGGACAGACTTTTATAGCAATCAGCCCCAGCATTTT,CASSGTDFYSNQPQHF
.,.,TRBJ1-2,TRBV5-1,TGCGCCAGCAGCTCTGATGACAGCCAACCTAACTATGGCTACACCTTC,CASSSDDSQPNYGYTF
.,.,TRBJ1-1,TRBV27,TGTGCCAGCAGTTTATCAACAGGGCGTTACGCTTTCTTT,CASSLSTGRYAFF
.,.,TRBJ2-7,TRBV6-5,TGTGCCAGCAGTTACTCTGGAGAGTACGAGCAGTACTTC,CASSYSGEYEQYF
.,.,TRBJ1-6,TRBV7-2,TGTGCCAGCAGCTATAGTAGCTCCTATAATTCACCCCTCCACTTT,CASSYSSSYNSPLHF
.,.,TRBJ2-3,TRBV20-1,TGCAGTTTAGGAGGGAATACGCAGTATTTT,CSLGGNTQYF
TRBD1,few,TRBJ1-2,TRBV28,TGTGCCAGCAGTTTACCCCCCGTGCAGGGGGCTAATGGCTACACCTTC,CASSLPPVQGANGYTF
.,.,TRBJ2-1,TRBV19,TGTGCCAGTAGGGCCGGGACTCTCATCAATGAGCAGTTCTTC,CASRAGTLINEQFF
TRBD1,.,TRBJ2-7,TRBV18,TGTGCCAGCTCCCCTGGACAGGGAATCTACGAGCAGTACTTC,CASSPGQGIYEQYF
TRBD2,.,TRBJ2-1,TRBV28,TGTGCCAGTACTAGCGGGGGGACTCCGAGCTCCTACAATGAGCAGTTCTTC,CASTSGGTPSSYNEQFF
.,.,TRBJ1-1,TRBV20-1,TGCAGTGCAACCGGGAGGACTGAAGCTTTCTTT,CSATGRTEAFF
TRBD1,.,TRBJ1-1,TRBV27,TGTGCCAGCAGCAAACTATTCGGGGGACAGGGTCGATTTAACACTGAAGCTTTCTTT,CASSKLFGGQGRFNTEAFF
.,.,TRBJ1-6,TRBV5-1,TGCGCCAGCAAAACGGGGGACCCGTATAATTCACCCCTCCACTTT,CASKTGDPYNSPLHF
.,.,TRBJ2-7,TRBV20-1,TGCAGTGCTAGAAGCGGGCACGAGCAGTACTTC,CSARSGHEQYF
.,.,TRBJ2-3,TRBV18,TGTGCCAGCTCACAGACTCAGGAGGGTACGCAGTATTTT,CASSQTQEGTQYF
TRBD2,.,TRBJ2-1,TRBV5-4,TGTGCCAGCAGGTCGTGGCGGGAGGGAAGCAATGAGCAGTTCTTC,CASRSWREGSNEQFF
.,.,TRBJ2-5,TRBV7-3,TGTGCCAGCAGCCCTGCGGTTGTCCGAGGCCAAGAGACCCAGTACTTC,CASSPAVVRGQETQYF
.,once,TRBJ2-3,TRBV5-1,TGCGCCAGCAGCTTGGGACAGCGAGGAACAGATACGCAGTATTTT,CASSLGQRGTDTQYF
.,once,TRBJ2-1,TRBV7-8,TGTGCCAGCAGCCCGTTGAAGGGGATCGATGAGCAGTTCTTC,CASSPLKGIDEQFF
.,.,TRBJ1-5,TRBV19,TGTGCCAGTAGTCCAGAACAGGGCCTTGGGCCCCAGCATTTT,CASSPEQGLGPQHF
.,.,TRBJ2-5,TRBV28,TGTGCCAGCCGAAAAGGGGCGGGGTGGGAGACCCAGTACTTC,CASRKGAGWETQYF
TRBD1,.,TRBJ1-1,TRBV5-4,TGTGCCAGCAGCAAAACAGGGGCGGACACTGAAGCTTTCTTT,CASSKTGADTEAFF
TRBD1,.,TRBJ1-5,TRBV12-5,TGTGCTAGTGGTTTGGGGACAGGGGGCTTTCAGCCCCAGCATTTT,CASGLGTGGFQPQHF
.,.,TRBJ1-1,TRBV18,TGTGCCAGCTCACCCGTCCCGGGAATGAACACTGAAGCTTTCTTT,CASSPVPGMNTEAFF
TRBD1,.,TRBJ1-2,TRBV7-9,TGTGCCAGCAGCTCCATCTACAGGGGGTATGGCTACACCTTC,CASSSIYRGYGYTF
.,.,TRBJ1-1,TRBV7-2,TGTGCCAGCAGCCCCTACCTCCTCCAACAGGCTTTCTTT,CASSPYLLQQAFF
TRBD1,.,TRBJ1-4,TRBV6-5,TGTGCCATCCAAGACAGGGACGGCGAAAAACTGTTTTTT,CAIQDRDGEKLFF
.,.,TRBJ1-3,TRBV2,TGTGCCAGCAGTGGCGAACAGGTCCCTGGAAACACCATATATTTT,CASSGEQVPGNTIYF